This TCR beta chain was documented in a study of T cell repertoires in ileal Crohn's disease. Notes on the study in general: Active smokers at surgery had more clonal expansions than non-smokers.

Sequencing used immunoSEQ multiplex PCR; TCRdb keeps in-frame clones, though not all of them. The table has around 17,000 clones, about 75% seen once. This clone was seen a single time. The antigen is undetermined. V lost 6 bases to trimming and J lost 4 bases; unmatched junction nucleotides: 6. There are 14 residues in the CDR3. The germline V gene has CDR1 SGHTA and CDR2 FQGTGA. The clonotype comes from an adult with Crohn's disease. The sample comprised ileal tissue. The chain carries TRBV7-3 and TRBJ2-3; 8 bases are shared with TRBD2. This CDR3 is CASSRGGSPDTQYF. The CDR3 coding sequence is TGTGCCAGCAGTCGGGGGGGTAGCCCAGATACGCAGTATTTT.